The next 7 T cell receptor beta chains were all read from a single sample in a study of technical replicates of blood from a few donors. Only in-frame clones appear in the TCRdb table, and some are missing; sequencing was by immunoSEQ multiplex PCR. This sample carries tens of thousands of clones, roughly 89% of them seen once, and the ten largest clones take approximately 0.36%. Sequenced: T cells isolated from PBMCs. The receptors here all came from a human donor in good health.

The V and J genes are TRBV28 and TRBJ2-5; 7 nucleotides line up with TRBD1. V shed 6 bases and J 5 bases; nucleotides not matched to a gene: 12. Looked up from germline, CDR1 is MDHEN and CDR2 is SYDVKM. The CDR3 is made up of 15 amino acids. CDR3 coding DNA: TGTGCCAGCAGCCCGGACAGGCCTCGCCCCGAGACCCAGTACTTC. Its protein is CASSPDRPRPETQYF.

The chain joins TRBV7-2 to TRBJ1-1, with TRBD1 as a possible D gene (5 bases). CDR1 and CDR2 (germline): SGHTA, FQGNSA. The V end was cut by 6 bases, the J end by 6 bases, with 11 bases between. This CDR3 has 12 amino acids. The CDR3 protein is CASSLPTAEAFF. CDR3 coding DNA: TGTGCCAGCAGTTTACCGACAGCTGAAGCTTTCTTT.

This rearrangement joins TRBV10-2 to TRBJ2-7; 9 bases align to TRBD1. This CDR3 has 15 amino acids. The ends lost 6 bases at V and 2 bases at J; junction bases unmatched: 8. Germline CDR1 reads WSHSY; CDR2 reads SAAADI. The CDR3 reads CASRRRDRVAYEQYF. CDR3 DNA sequence: TGCGCCAGCAGAAGACGGGACAGGGTCGCCTACGAGCAGTACTTC.

The chain links TRBV28 to TRBJ2-7; no definite D call. Deletions cut 6 bases from V and 0 bases from J, with 15 bases between. The germline V gene encodes CDR1 MDHEN and CDR2 SYDVKM. This CDR3 region has 15 residues. The CDR3 DNA is TGTGCCAGCAGGCTAACCTCTCGCGGCTCCTACGAGCAGTACTTC. This encodes CASRLTSRGSYEQYF.

The V and J genes are TRBV30 and TRBJ1-4; no clear D. The CDR3 sequence is 13 residues long. The germline V gene encodes CDR1 GTSNPN and CDR2 SVGIG (reference sequence). Deletions cut 0 bases from V and 4 bases from J, with 6 bases between. CDR3 nucleotide sequence: TGTGCCTGGAGTGTAGCCCTTAATGAAAAACTGTTTTTT. Protein product: CAWSVALNEKLFF.

The genes are TRBV5-1 and TRBJ2-5; tentatively, D is TRBD2 (6 bases). Germline V gives CDR1 SGHRS, CDR2 YFSETQ. This CDR3 spans 15 amino acids. V lost 9 bases and J 4 bases, leaving 22 bases between the germline ends. As DNA, the CDR3 is TGCGCCACCCACCAAGGAGGGTACTCTCCAGAGACCCAGTACTTC. Its protein product is CATHQGGYSPETQYF.

The chain has TRBV4-2 and TRBJ2-7, with 8 nucleotides matching TRBD2. With 1 base clipped from V and 5 bases from J, the junction kept 13 bases outside the gene matches. Germline CDR1 is LGHNA and CDR2 is YNFKEQ. CDR3 length equals 17 residues. The CDR3 sequence: CASSQAGSGGPLDEQYF. The CDR3 region has the DNA TGTGCCAGCAGCCAAGCTGGCAGCGGGGGACCCCTGGACGAGCAGTACTTC.